This TCR beta chain was identified during a study of T-cell memory formation after mild COVID-19. Looking at the study overall: Clusters were largely donor specific.

This clonotype was picked up a small number of times. Its antigen is undetermined. Overall study results and limits: A balance of CD4 and CD8 characterized clones contracting day 15 to 85, whereas later expanders leaned CD4+.

Germline loops: CDR1 MNHEY, CDR2 SMNVEV (reference sequence). This CDR3 has 14 residues. Trimming removed 2 bases from V and 5 bases from J, with 12 bases in between. MiXCR, applied by TCRdb to the 5' RACE reads, yields one record per CDR3 protein. Of more than 350,000 distinct CDR3 sequences in the sample, roughly 15% were seen once. The sequence derives from a young man who had mild COVID-19 (a few samples of this study predate the infection). Cell type and time point are not known. Input material: PBMCs or a T cell subset sorted from them (not recorded which). The rearrangement joins TRBV27 to TRBJ2-5; D is tentatively TRBD1 or TRBD2 (5 bases each). The CDR3 DNA is TGTGCCAGCAGTTTAATGAGGGGCGGGGAGACCCAGTACTTC. Protein: CASSLMRGGETQYF.